The 3 T cell receptor beta chains below come from one sample, sequenced in a study of cytomegalovirus exposure and HLA in healthy donors. Repertoires were generated with immunoSEQ multiplex PCR, while TCRdb's copy carries only in-frame clones and drops some. The sample contains under 300,000 clones, 80% to 90% of which appear only once. The sequenced sample consisted of PBMCs. These receptors came from a woman aged 18-35 years in good health and CMV-seronegative.

V gene TRBV23-1 combines with J gene TRBJ2-1; D gene ambiguous. TRBV23-1 is annotated as an ORF whose role is uncertain. There are 13 residues in the CDR3. V was shortened by 6 bases and J by 7 bases, with 13 bases between the two germline ends. The CDR3 nucleotides read TGCGCCAGCAGACCCGACGAGGCGAATGAGCAGTTCTTC. Amino acids: CASRPDEANEQFF.

This clone was seen a handful of times. The V gene is TRBV5-1, the J gene TRBJ2-3; 13 bases line up with TRBD2. The CDR3 length is 17 residues. CDR1 is SGHRS, CDR2 YFSETQ, per germline. The J segment lost 3 bases and the V segment lost 0 bases, leaving 4 bases of the junction unmatched. In DNA, the CDR3 is TGCGCCAGCAGCTTGGGACTAGCGGGAGGACCGACAGATACGCAGTATTTT. This translates into CASSLGLAGGPTDTQYF. Full variable domain (remainder filled in from reference TRBV5-1 and TRBJ2-3): KAGVTQTPRYLIKTRGQQVTLSCSPISGHRSVSWYQQTPGQGLQFLFEYFSETQRNKGNFPGRFSGRQFSNSRSEMNVSTLELGDSALYLCASSLGLAGGPTDTQYFGPGTRLTVL.

The chain couples TRBV7-2 to TRBJ2-3; a possible D gene is TRBD2 (5 bases). Per germline, CDR1 SGHTA and CDR2 FQGNSA. With 6 bases removed from V and 0 bases from J, the gap between germline ends came to 13 bases. The CDR3 runs 15 residues. The CDR3 DNA reads TGTGCCAGCAGTGTAAGCTGGACTAGCACAGATACGCAGTATTTT. Its protein product is CASSVSWTSTDTQYF.